The TCR beta chain described here comes from a study of blood T cell repertoires in COVID-19. Study overall: Nucleic acid was either cDNA or gDNA, and it came from T cells, B-cell-depleted T cells, or PBMCs.

In the original workflow: Estimates of nucleated cell counts were drawn from the amplification of reference gene primers. The table came from immunoSEQ multiplex PCR; TCRdb's copy has only in-frame clones and leaves some out. D and trimming were read from the DNA, whereas the V and J calls and clone size are those reported in that table. The sample shows around 240,000 clones, around 86% of them seen only once. This clone was counted once. Living in 24 US areas, the participants were between about 18 and 95 years of age. The V end lost 6 bases, the J end lost 0 bases, and 12 bases lay between the germline ends. The CDR3 spans 13 residues. CDR1 and CDR2 (germline): SQVTM, ANQGSEA.

The V gene is TRBV29-1, the J gene TRBJ2-7; D possibly corresponds to TRBD1 (6 bases). The TCR comes from a woman between 50 and 59 years old who had recovered from COVID-19. Sample: PBMCs or T cells enriched from blood (not recorded which). The CDR3 coding sequence is TGCAGCGTACTCCAGGGGTACTCCTACGAGCAGTACTTC. Translating it yields CSVLQGYSYEQYF.